This TCR beta chain was observed in a study of chemoradiotherapy in HPV16-positive cancers. Study details: Candidate HPV-specific T-cell clones and common TCR motifs came from functional assays in two HPV16-positive patients.

Using immunoSEQ multiplex PCR, the repertoire was profiled, and TCRdb retains in-frame clones only, with some absent. Of about 8,900 clones listed, 70% to 90% are singletons. The sequence was obtained from a human donor with HPV-associated anogenital cancer. Source: tumor tissue, taken from a patient who underwent chemoradiotherapy.

The CDR3 spells CAWNRLSGTAYGYTF. Written as DNA, the CDR3 is TGTGCCTGGAACAGACTCAGCGGGACAGCCTATGGCTACACCTTC. V and J are TRBV30 and TRBJ1-2; 7 nucleotides align to TRBD1. The CDR3 sequence is 15 residues long. Trimming removed 4 bases from V and 4 bases from J; junction bases left unmatched: 12. Germline loops: CDR1 GTSNPN, CDR2 SVGIG (reference sequence). Full variable domain (outside the CDR3, taken from reference TRBV30 and TRBJ1-2): SQTIHQWPATLVQPVGSPLSLECTVEGTSNPNLYWYRQAAGRGLQLLFYSVGIGQISSEVPQNLSASRPQDRQFILSSKKLLLSDSGFYLCAWNRLSGTAYGYTFGSGTRLTVV.